This TCR beta chain was identified during a study of T cells expressing NK-cell markers. Study as a whole: All TCR beta repertoires analysed originated from sorted CD3+CD56+NKG2C+, CD3+CD56+NKG2C- and CD3+CD56-NKG2C+ T cells. The authors sequenced eight donors, of whom seven were HCMV-seropositive and one was seronegative.

The authors generated TCR beta cDNA through 5'RACE template switching with UMIs. One entry per CDR3 protein, without DNA, is what TCRdb gives after re-calling the 5' RACE reads. The sample spans around 180,000 distinct CDR3 sequences; the ten largest clones claim around 21%. The CDR3 totals 16 residues. Germline CDR1 MNHEY, CDR2 SVGAGI. The chain carries TRBV6-5 and TRBJ2-3; without DNA, the TCRdb call of TRBD2 cannot be checked. This clonotype was sampled from a man between 18 and 69 years old in good health. The source material was blood T cells: a sorted CD56 or NKG2C T cell subset, CD4+ or CD8+ T cells, or bulk PBMC T cells (not recorded which). CDR3 amino acids: CASSPTGFGRADTQYF.